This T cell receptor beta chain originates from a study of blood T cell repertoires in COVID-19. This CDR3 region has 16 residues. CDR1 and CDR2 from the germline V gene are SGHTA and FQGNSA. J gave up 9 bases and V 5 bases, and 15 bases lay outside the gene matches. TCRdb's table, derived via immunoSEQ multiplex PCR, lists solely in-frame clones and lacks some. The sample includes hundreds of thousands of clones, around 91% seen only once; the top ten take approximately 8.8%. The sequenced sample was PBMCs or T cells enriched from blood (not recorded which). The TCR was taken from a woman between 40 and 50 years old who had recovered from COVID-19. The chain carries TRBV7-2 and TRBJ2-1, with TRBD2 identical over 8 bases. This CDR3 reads CASSPGPSGGFGEQFF. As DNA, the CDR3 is TGTGCCAGCAGCCCGGGTCCCAGCGGGGGCTTCGGTGAGCAGTTCTTC.